This entry is about one TCR beta chain. The data stem from a study of blood T cell repertoires in COVID-19. CDR3 size: 17 residues. In germline, CDR1 is SNHLY, CDR2 FYNNEI. J lost 3 bases, V lost 0 bases, and 9 bases had no gene match. Per the original data handling: Reference gene primer amplification yielded estimated nucleated cell counts. Assay used: immunoSEQ multiplex PCR; TCRdb lists only in-frame clones, some missing. V and J calls plus clone size are reproduced from that table; the DNA served to infer D and trimming. This table holds around 270,000 clones, about 83% found once. The clonotype was recovered from a woman aged 40 to 50 who had recovered from COVID-19. V usage is TRBV2 and J usage is TRBJ2-5; 8 nucleotides agree with TRBD1. Sequenced sample: peripheral blood. The CDR3 sequence is CASSEALPGTGEETQYF. CDR3 nucleotide sequence: TGTGCCAGCAGTGAAGCGCTTCCTGGGACAGGAGAAGAGACCCAGTACTTC.